This paragraph reports one TCR beta chain. Sequencing of TCR beta covered CD8+ and CD4+ T cells obtained from blood. This record comes from a study of CD8 T cells in Susac syndrome. The CDR3 is 15 residues long. Trimming removed 7 bases from V and 3 bases from J; junction bases left unmatched: 8. From germline, CDR1 is SGHTA and CDR2 FQGNSA. The RNA input was 0.5 to 1 ug, and it was reverse transcribed with random hexamers. TCR beta CDR3 was amplified by immunoSEQ multiplex PCR. This amplification extended across 54 Vbeta and 13 Jbeta segments. TCRdb re-called the immunoSEQ multiplex PCR reads with MiXCR, one entry per CDR3 protein. The data contain about 300,000 distinct CDR3 sequences, about 91% of them seen just once; the ten biggest clones take up under 0.2%.

This clonotype was sampled from a human donor with multiple sclerosis. This chain connects TRBV7-2 to TRBJ2-5; the match to TRBD2 covers 10 bases. What was sequenced was CD8+ T cells from PBMCs. The CDR3 reads CASTIWLAGEETQYF. CDR3 sequence (DNA): TGTGCCAGCACCATCTGGCTAGCGGGAGAAGAGACCCAGTACTTC.